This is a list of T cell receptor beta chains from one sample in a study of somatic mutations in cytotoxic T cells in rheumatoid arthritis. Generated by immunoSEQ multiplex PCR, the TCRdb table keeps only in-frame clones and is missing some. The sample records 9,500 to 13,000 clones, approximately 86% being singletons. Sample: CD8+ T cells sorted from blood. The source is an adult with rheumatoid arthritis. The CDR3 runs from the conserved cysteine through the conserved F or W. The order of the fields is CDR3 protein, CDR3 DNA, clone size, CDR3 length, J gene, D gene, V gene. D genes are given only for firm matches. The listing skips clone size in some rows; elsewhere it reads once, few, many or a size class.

CDR3 protein: CASRQVVGVGTEAFF
CDR3 DNA: TGTGCCAGCAGACAAGTCGTGGGCGTGGGCACTGAAGCTTTCTTT
clone size: NA
CDR3 length: 15
J gene: TRBJ1-1
D gene: NA
V gene: TRBV7-9

CDR3 protein: CTSSLGGAGVGQYF
CDR3 DNA: TGTACCAGTAGTCTCGGGGGGGCGGGAGTGGGGCAGTACTTC
clone size: once
CDR3 length: 14
J gene: TRBJ2-7
D gene: TRBD2
V gene: TRBV19

CDR3 protein: CASSTGEGSGGTDTQYF
CDR3 DNA: TGTGCCAGCAGCACCGGGGAGGGATCGGGAGGCACAGATACGCAGTATTTT
clone size: NA
CDR3 length: 17
J gene: TRBJ2-3
D gene: TRBD2
V gene: TRBV27

CDR3 protein: CASRGWGREEDTQYF
CDR3 DNA: TGTGCCAGCAGGGGCTGGGGCAGGGAAGAAGATACGCAGTATTTT
clone size: once
CDR3 length: 15
J gene: TRBJ2-3
D gene: NA
V gene: TRBV6-1

CDR3 protein: CASSYSIAGGDTEAFF
CDR3 DNA: TGTGCCAGCAGTTACTCGATCGCAGGGGGCGACACTGAAGCTTTCTTT
clone size: NA
CDR3 length: 16
J gene: TRBJ1-1
D gene: TRBD1
V gene: TRBV6-5

CDR3 protein: CASRADTTDTQYF
CDR3 DNA: TGTGCCAGCAGAGCGGACACGACAGATACGCAGTATTTT
clone size: NA
CDR3 length: 13
J gene: TRBJ2-3
D gene: NA
V gene: TRBV27

CDR3 protein: CASTPSPDEKLFF
CDR3 DNA: TGTGCCAGCACCCCCAGCCCGGATGAAAAACTGTTTTTT
clone size: NA
CDR3 length: 13
J gene: TRBJ1-4
D gene: NA
V gene: TRBV11-2

CDR3 protein: CASSLTPGGLVDTEAFF
CDR3 DNA: TGCGCCAGCAGCTTGACCCCAGGGGGCTTGGTAGACACTGAAGCTTTCTTT
clone size: NA
CDR3 length: 17
J gene: TRBJ1-1
D gene: TRBD1
V gene: TRBV5-1

CDR3 protein: CASSPEGLAGGFREQFF
CDR3 DNA: TGTGCCAGCAGCCCCGAGGGACTAGCGGGAGGTTTTAGGGAACAGTTCTTC
clone size: NA
CDR3 length: 17
J gene: TRBJ2-1
D gene: TRBD2
V gene: TRBV13

CDR3 protein: CAIREIAGVGYEQYF
CDR3 DNA: TGTGCCATCAGAGAAATAGCGGGAGTAGGGTACGAGCAGTACTTC
clone size: NA
CDR3 length: 15
J gene: TRBJ2-7
D gene: TRBD2
V gene: TRBV10-3

CDR3 protein: CASSHRGYEQYF
CDR3 DNA: TGTGCCAGCAGTCATCGAGGCTACGAGCAGTACTTC
clone size: few
CDR3 length: 12
J gene: TRBJ2-7
D gene: NA
V gene: TRBV6-1

CDR3 protein: CASSQLDNTEAFF
CDR3 DNA: TGTGCCAGCAGCCAACTGGATAACACTGAAGCTTTCTTT
clone size: NA
CDR3 length: 13
J gene: TRBJ1-1
D gene: NA
V gene: TRBV4-2

CDR3 protein: CASSFVLGTGRNEQFF
CDR3 DNA: TGTGCCAGCAGTTTTGTTCTCGGGACAGGAAGGAATGAGCAGTTCTTC
clone size: NA
CDR3 length: 16
J gene: TRBJ2-1
D gene: TRBD1
V gene: TRBV28

CDR3 protein: CASRSGLAAYNEQFF
CDR3 DNA: TGTGCCAGCAGAAGTGGACTAGCGGCATACAATGAGCAGTTCTTC
clone size: NA
CDR3 length: 15
J gene: TRBJ2-1
D gene: TRBD2
V gene: TRBV7-2

CDR3 protein: CASSPVRVGRAGTQYF
CDR3 DNA: TGTGCCAGCAGCCCCGTAAGGGTCGGGAGGGCCGGCACGCAGTATTTT
clone size: NA
CDR3 length: 16
J gene: TRBJ2-3
D gene: TRBD2
V gene: TRBV7-6

CDR3 protein: CARSTGLAGLAKNIQYF
CDR3 DNA: TGTGCCAGAAGCACGGGACTAGCGGGGCTAGCCAAAAACATTCAGTACTTC
clone size: NA
CDR3 length: 17
J gene: TRBJ2-4
D gene: TRBD2
V gene: TRBV5-3